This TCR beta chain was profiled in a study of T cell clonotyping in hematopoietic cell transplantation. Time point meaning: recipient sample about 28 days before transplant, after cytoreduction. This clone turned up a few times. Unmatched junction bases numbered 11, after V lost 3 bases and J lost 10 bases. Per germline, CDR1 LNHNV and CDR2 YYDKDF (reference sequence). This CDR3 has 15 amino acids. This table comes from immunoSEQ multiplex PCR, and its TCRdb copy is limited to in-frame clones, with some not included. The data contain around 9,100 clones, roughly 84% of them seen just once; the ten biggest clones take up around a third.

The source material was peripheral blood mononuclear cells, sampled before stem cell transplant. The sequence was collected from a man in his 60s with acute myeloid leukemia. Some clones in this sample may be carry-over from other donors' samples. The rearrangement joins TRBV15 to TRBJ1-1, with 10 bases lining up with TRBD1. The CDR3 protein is CATSRTGGAFQAAFF. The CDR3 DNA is TGTGCCACCAGCAGGACAGGGGGCGCATTTCAGGCAGCTTTCTTT.